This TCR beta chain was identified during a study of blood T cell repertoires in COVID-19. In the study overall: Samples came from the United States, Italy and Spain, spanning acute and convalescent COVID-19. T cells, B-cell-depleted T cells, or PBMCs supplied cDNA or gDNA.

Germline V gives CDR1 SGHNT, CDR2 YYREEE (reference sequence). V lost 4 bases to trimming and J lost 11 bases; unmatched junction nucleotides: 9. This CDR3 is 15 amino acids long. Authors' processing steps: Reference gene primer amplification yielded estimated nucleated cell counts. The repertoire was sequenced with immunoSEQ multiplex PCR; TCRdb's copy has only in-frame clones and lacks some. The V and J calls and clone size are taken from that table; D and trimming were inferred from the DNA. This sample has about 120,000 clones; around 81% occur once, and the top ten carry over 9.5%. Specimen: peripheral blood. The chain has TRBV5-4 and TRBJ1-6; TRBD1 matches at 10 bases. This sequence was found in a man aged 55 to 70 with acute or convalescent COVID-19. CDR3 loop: CASSPSDRGRTPLHF. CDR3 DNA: TGTGCCAGCAGCCCCTCGGACAGGGGGAGGACACCCCTCCACTTT.